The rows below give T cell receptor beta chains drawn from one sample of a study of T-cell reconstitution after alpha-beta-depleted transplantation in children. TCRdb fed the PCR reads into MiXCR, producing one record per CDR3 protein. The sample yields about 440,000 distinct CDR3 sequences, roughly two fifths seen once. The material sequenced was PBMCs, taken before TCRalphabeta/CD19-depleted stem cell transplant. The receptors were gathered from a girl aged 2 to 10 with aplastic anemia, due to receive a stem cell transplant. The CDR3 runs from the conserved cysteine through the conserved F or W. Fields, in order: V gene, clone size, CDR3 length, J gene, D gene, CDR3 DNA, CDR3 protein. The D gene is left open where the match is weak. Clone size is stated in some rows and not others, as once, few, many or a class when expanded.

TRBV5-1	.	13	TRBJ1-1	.	TGCGCCAGCACCACGGACGTGAACACTGAAGCTTTCTTT	CASTTDVNTEAFF
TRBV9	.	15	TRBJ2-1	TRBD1	TGTGCCAGCAGCGCTGGACAGGTCTCTTCGAATGAGCAGTTCTTC	CASSAGQVSSNEQFF
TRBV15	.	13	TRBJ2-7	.	TGTGCCACCAGCAGAGGTACAGGCTACGAGCAGTACTTC	CATSRGTGYEQYF
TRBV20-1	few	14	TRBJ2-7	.	TGCAGTGCCAAGGTGCCCAAAGGAAGCAGCGAGCAGTACTTC	CSAKVPKGSSEQYF
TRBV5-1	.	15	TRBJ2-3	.	TGCGCCAGCAGCCCGGGCGGAAGATGGGCAGATACGCAGTATTTT	CASSPGGRWADTQYF
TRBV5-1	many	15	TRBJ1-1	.	TGCGCCAGCAGCTTGTATCCGGGGGCGAACACTGAAGCTTTCTTT	CASSLYPGANTEAFF
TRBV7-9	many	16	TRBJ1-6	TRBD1	TGTGCCAGCAGCTCCGGACAGGGCTTTTACAATTCACCCCTCCACTTT	CASSSGQGFYNSPLHF
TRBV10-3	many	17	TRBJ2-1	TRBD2	TGTGCCATCAGCCCCCTGGGTTCTAGCGGGGACTACAATGAGCAGTTCTTC	CAISPLGSSGDYNEQFF
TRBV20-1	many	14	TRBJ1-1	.	TGCAGTGCTAGAGATTTGGGGGGACGATCTGAAGCTTTCTTT	CSARDLGGRSEAFF
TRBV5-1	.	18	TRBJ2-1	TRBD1	TGCGCCAGCAGCCGCAAGTTCGACTCGGGACAGGGCTACAATGAGCAGTTCTTC	CASSRKFDSGQGYNEQFF
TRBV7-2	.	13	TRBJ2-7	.	TGTGCCAGCAGCTTAAACGGGTTCTACGAGCAGTACTTC	CASSLNGFYEQYF
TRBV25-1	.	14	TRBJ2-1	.	TGTGCCAGCAGTGAATCAGGGGCCTACAATGAGCAGTTCTTC	CASSESGAYNEQFF
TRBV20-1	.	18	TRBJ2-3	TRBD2	TGCAGTGCTAGCGTCCTAGCGGGCCTTGGACCTAGCACAGATACGCAGTATTTT	CSASVLAGLGPSTDTQYF
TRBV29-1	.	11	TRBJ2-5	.	TGCAGCGTTGGGTATCAAGAGACCCAGTACTTC	CSVGYQETQYF